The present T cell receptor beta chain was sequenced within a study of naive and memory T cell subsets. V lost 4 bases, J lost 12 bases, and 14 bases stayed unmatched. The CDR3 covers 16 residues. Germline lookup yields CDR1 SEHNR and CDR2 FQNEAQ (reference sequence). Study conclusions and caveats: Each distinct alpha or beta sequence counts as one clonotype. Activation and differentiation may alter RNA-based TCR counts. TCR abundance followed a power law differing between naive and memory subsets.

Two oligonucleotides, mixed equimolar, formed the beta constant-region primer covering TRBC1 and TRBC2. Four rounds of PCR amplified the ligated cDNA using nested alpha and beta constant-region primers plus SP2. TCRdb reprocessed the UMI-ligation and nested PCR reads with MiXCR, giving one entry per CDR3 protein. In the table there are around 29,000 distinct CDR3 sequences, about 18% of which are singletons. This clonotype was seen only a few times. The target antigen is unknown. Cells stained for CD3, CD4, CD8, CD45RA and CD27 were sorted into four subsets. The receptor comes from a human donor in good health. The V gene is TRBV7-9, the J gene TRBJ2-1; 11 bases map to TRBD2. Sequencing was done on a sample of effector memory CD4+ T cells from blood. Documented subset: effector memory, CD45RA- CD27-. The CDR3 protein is CASSSSGTSGNQGQFF. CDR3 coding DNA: TGTGCCAGCAGCTCCTCCGGGACTAGCGGAAATCAGGGGCAGTTCTTC.